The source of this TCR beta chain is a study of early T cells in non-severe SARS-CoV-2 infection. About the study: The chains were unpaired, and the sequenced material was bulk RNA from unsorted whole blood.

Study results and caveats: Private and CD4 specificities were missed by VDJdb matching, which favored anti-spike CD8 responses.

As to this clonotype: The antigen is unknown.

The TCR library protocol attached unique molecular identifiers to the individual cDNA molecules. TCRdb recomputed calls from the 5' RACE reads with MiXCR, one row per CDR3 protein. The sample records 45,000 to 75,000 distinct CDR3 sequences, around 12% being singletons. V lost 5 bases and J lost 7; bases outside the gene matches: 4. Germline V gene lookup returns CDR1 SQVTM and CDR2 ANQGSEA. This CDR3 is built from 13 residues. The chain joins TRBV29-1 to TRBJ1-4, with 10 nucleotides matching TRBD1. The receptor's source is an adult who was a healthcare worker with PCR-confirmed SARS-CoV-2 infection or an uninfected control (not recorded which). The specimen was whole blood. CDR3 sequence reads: CSVSDRGAEKLFF. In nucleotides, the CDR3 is TGCAGCGTTTCGGACAGGGGGGCTGAAAAACTGTTTTTT.